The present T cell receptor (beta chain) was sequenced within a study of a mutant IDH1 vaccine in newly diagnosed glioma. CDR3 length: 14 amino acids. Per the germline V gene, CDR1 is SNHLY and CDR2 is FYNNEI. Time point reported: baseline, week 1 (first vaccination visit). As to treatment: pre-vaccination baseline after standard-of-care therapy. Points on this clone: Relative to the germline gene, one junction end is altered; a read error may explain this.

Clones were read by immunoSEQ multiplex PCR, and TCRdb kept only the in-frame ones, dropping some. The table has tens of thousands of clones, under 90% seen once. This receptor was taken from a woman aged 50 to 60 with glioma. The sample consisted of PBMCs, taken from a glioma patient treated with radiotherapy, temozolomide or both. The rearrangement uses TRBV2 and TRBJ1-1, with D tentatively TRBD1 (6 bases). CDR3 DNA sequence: TGTGCCAGCATTGAATCTGAGGGGGGCACTGAAGCTTTCTTT. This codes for CASIESEGGTEAFF.